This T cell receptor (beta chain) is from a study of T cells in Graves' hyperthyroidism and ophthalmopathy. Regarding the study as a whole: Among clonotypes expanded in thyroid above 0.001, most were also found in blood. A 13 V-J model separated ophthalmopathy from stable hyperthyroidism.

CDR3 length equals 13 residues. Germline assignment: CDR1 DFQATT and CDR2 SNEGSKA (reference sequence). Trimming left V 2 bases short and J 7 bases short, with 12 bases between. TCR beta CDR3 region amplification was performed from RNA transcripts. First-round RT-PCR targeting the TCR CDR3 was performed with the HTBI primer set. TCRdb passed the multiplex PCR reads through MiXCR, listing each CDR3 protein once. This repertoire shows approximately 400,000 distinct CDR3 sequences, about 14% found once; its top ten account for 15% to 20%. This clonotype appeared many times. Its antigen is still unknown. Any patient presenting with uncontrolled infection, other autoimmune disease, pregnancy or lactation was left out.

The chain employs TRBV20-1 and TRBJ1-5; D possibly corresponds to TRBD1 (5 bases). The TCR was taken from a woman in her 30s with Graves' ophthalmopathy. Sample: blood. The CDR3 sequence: CSARKGPGQPQHF. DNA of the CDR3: TGCAGTGCTAGAAAGGGGCCTGGACAGCCCCAGCATTTT.